This T cell receptor beta chain was observed in a study of blood T cell repertoires in COVID-19. Seattle patient enrollment occurred during active infection, with longitudinal follow-up thereafter. TCRdb's copy holds only in-frame clones and misses some; the assay was immunoSEQ multiplex PCR. The table lists over 65,000 clones, less than 90% of them singletons. The receptor was isolated from a man at least 80 years old with COVID-19, enrolled during active disease. Sequenced: peripheral blood.

The CDR3 DNA sequence: TGTGCCAGCAGCCATATGCTAGCGGGGGGGCGGATTGAGCAGTTCTTC. The encoded protein is CASSHMLAGGRIEQFF. The chain combines TRBV14 with TRBJ2-1; 12 positions agree with TRBD2. Losses at the gene ends were 3 bases for V and 9 bases for J; bases not matched to a gene: 9. Germline CDR1 reads SGHDN; CDR2 reads FVKESK. This CDR3 has 16 amino acids.